These T cell receptor beta chains were read from a single sample in a study of cytomegalovirus exposure and HLA in healthy donors. The method was immunoSEQ multiplex PCR; TCRdb's version includes in-frame clones alone and lacks a portion of them. This table has approximately 150,000 clones, approximately 80% appearing once. The source material was PBMCs. The receptors here all came from a man aged 18 to 30 in good health and CMV-seropositive. Both conserved end residues are part of each CDR3. D genes are given only for firm matches. Expanded clones are given a class, and other clones once, few, many or no size at all.

J gene: TRBJ2-3
D gene: .
V gene: TRBV18
clone size: .
CDR3 protein: CASSPPGAPDTQYF
CDR3 DNA: TGTGCCAGCTCACCCCCTGGGGCCCCAGATACGCAGTATTTT

J gene: TRBJ2-1
D gene: TRBD2
V gene: TRBV28
clone size: .
CDR3 protein: CASRPGGRDSYNEQFF
CDR3 DNA: TGTGCCAGCAGGCCGGGGGGGCGGGACTCCTACAATGAGCAGTTCTTC

J gene: TRBJ1-2
D gene: TRBD1
V gene: TRBV19
clone size: once
CDR3 protein: CASKGTVRANYGYTF
CDR3 DNA: TGTGCCAGTAAAGGGACAGTCAGAGCTAACTATGGCTACACCTTC

J gene: TRBJ2-1
D gene: TRBD1
V gene: TRBV7-9
clone size: .
CDR3 protein: CASSGSRDSASYNEQFF
CDR3 DNA: TGTGCCAGCAGCGGTTCCCGGGACAGCGCTTCTTACAATGAGCAGTTCTTC

J gene: TRBJ2-3
D gene: TRBD2
V gene: TRBV7-6
clone size: .
CDR3 protein: CASSVPPAGVWSF
CDR3 DNA: TGTGCCAGCAGCGTACCCCCAGCGGGAGTATGGTCTTTT

J gene: TRBJ1-1
D gene: TRBD1
V gene: TRBV5-4
clone size: .
CDR3 protein: CASSPGQGVTEAFF
CDR3 DNA: TGTGCCAGCAGCCCTGGACAGGGAGTCACTGAAGCTTTCTTT

J gene: TRBJ1-2
D gene: .
V gene: TRBV19
clone size: .
CDR3 protein: CASLGRTDRDYGYTF
CDR3 DNA: TGTGCCAGCCTTGGCCGGACAGATCGGGACTATGGCTACACCTTC

J gene: TRBJ2-1
D gene: .
V gene: TRBV6-6
clone size: .
CDR3 protein: CASSLRRVEEQFF
CDR3 DNA: TGTGCCAGCAGCCTCAGACGGGTGGAGGAGCAGTTCTTC

J gene: TRBJ2-7
D gene: TRBD2
V gene: TRBV18
clone size: once
CDR3 protein: CASSPTGLADYEQYF
CDR3 DNA: TGTGCCAGCTCACCAACGGGGCTAGCGGACTACGAGCAGTACTTC

J gene: TRBJ2-1
D gene: TRBD2
V gene: TRBV14
clone size: .
CDR3 protein: CASSQWLTSGSDEQFF
CDR3 DNA: TGTGCCAGCAGCCAGTGGCTTACTAGCGGGAGCGATGAGCAGTTCTTC

J gene: TRBJ1-2
D gene: .
V gene: TRBV30
clone size: .
CDR3 protein: CAWSVGGYGYTF
CDR3 DNA: TGTGCCTGGAGTGTAGGAGGGTATGGCTACACCTTC